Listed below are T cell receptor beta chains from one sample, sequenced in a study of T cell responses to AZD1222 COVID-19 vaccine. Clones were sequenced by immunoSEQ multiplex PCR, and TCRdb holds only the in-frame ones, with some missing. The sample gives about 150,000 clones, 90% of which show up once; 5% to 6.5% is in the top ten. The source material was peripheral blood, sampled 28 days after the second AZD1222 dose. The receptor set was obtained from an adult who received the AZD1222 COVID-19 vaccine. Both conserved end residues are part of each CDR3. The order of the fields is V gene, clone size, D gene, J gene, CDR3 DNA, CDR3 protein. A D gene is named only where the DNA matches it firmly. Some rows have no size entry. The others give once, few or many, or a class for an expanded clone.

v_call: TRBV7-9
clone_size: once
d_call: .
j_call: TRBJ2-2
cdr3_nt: TGTGCCAGCAGCTTTGTCCCTGTCAACACCGGGGAGCTGTTTTTT
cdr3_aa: CASSFVPVNTGELFF

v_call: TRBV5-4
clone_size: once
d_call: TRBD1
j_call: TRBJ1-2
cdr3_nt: TGTGCCAGCAGCTTGGGTGGGACAGGGACCGGGGGCTACACCTTC
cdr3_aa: CASSLGGTGTGGYTF

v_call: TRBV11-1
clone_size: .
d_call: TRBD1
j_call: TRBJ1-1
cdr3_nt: TGTGCCAGCAGCCCAGGGGGGGGGCTAAACACTGAAGCTTTCTTT
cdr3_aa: CASSPGGGLNTEAFF

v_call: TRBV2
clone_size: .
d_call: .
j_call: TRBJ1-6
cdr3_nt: TGTGCCAGCACTGTACAGAGCTCCTATAATTCACCCCTCCACTTT
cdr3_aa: CASTVQSSYNSPLHF

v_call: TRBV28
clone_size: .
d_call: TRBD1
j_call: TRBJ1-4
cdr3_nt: TGTGCCAGCAGTTCCCTCGGACAGGGGAATGAAAAACTGTTTTTT
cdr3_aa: CASSSLGQGNEKLFF

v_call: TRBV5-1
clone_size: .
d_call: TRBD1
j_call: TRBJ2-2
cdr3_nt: TGCGCCAGCAGCTCGGACAGGAGGCGCGCCGGGGAGCTGTTTTTT
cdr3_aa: CASSSDRRRAGELFF

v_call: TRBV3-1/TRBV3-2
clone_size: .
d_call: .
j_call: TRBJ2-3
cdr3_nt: TGTGCCAGCAGCCAAATGGGGGCAGATACGCAGTATTTT
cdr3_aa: CASSQMGADTQYF

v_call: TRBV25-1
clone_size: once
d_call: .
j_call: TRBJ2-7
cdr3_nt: TGTGCCAGCAACGAGGCAGGGGCCTACGAGCAGTACTTC
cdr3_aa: CASNEAGAYEQYF

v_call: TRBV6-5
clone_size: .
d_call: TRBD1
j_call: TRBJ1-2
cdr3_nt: TGTGCCAGCAGTTACATGACAGGGGGCGCCTATGGCTACACCTTC
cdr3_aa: CASSYMTGGAYGYTF

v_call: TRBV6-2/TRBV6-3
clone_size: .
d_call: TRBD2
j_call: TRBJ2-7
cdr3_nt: TGTGCCAGCAGTCACCTGATAAATATCCGCCTAGCGGGAGTACCGGGATACGAGCAGTACTTC
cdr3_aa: CASSHLINIRLAGVPGYEQYF

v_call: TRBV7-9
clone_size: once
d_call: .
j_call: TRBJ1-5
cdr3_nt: TGTGCCAGCAGCTTAGAGGCAGGCAATCAGCCCCAGCATTTT
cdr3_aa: CASSLEAGNQPQHF

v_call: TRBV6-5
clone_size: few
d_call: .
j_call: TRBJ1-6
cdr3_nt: TGTGCCAGCAGTTACAGAGATCTTGGATCACCCCTCCACTTT
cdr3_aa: CASSYRDLGSPLHF

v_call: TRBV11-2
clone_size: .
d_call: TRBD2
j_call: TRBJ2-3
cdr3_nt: TGTGCCAGCAGCTCAAGCGGGGGGGCTTGGTCGGATACGCAGTATTTT
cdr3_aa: CASSSSGGAWSDTQYF